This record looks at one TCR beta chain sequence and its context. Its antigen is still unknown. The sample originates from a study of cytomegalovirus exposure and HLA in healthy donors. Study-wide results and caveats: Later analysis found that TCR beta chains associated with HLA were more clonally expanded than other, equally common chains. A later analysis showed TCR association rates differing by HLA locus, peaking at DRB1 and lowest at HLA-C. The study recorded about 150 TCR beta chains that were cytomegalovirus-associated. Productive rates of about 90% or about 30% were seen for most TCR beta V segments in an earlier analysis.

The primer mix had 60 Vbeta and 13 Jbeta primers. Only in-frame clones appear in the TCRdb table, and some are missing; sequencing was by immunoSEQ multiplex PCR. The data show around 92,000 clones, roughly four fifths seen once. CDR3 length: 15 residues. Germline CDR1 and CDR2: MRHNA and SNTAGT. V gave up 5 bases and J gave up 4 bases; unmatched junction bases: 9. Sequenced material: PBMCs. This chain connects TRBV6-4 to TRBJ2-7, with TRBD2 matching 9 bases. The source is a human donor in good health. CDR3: CASSIQRGAVYEQYF. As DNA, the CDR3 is TGTGCCAGCAGTATACAGCGGGGGGCTGTGTACGAGCAGTACTTC.